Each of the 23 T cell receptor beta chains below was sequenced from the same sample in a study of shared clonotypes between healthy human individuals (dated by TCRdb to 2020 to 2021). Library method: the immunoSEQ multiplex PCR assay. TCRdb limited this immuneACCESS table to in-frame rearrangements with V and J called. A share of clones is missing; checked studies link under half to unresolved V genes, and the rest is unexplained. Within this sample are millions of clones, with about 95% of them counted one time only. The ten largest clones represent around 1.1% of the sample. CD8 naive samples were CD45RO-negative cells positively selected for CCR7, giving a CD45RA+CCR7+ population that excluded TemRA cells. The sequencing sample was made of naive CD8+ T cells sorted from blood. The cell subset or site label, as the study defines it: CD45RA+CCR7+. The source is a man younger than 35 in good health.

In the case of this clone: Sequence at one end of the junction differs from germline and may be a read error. CDR3 sequence: CASSSPQGYNEQFF. CDR3 sequence (DNA): TGTGCCAGTAGCTCGCCACAGGGATACAATGAGCAGTTCTTC. This sequence joins TRBV11-2 and TRBJ2-1, with a possible D match to TRBD1 (6 bases). CDR3 size: 14 residues. CDR1 is SGHAT and CDR2 is FQNNGV in the germline V gene. The full variable domain, in which reference TRBV11-2 and TRBJ2-1 provide the parts outside the CDR3, is EAGVAQSPRYKIIEKRQSVAFWCNPISGHATLYWYQQILGQGPKLLIQFQNNGVVDDSQLPKDRFSAERLKGVDSTLKIQPAKLEDSAVYLCASSSPQGYNEQFFGPGTRLTVL.

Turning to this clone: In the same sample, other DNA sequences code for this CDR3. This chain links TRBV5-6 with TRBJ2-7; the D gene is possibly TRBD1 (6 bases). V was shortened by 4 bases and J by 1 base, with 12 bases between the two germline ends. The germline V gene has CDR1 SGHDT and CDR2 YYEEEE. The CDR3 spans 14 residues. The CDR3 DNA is TGTGCCAGCAGCGGGGGAACAGGGTCCTACGAGCAGTACTTC. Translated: CASSGGTGSYEQYF.

This CDR3 is CASTRQGLNTEAFF. The DNA of the CDR3 is TGTGCCAGCACTAGACAGGGACTTAACACTGAAGCTTTCTTT. The chain employs TRBV6-5 and TRBJ1-1; 7 nucleotides line up with TRBD1. V shed 7 bases, J shed 2 bases, and the junction held 7 bases outside the gene matches. This CDR3 contains 14 residues. Germline V gene lookup returns CDR1 MNHEY and CDR2 SVGAGI.

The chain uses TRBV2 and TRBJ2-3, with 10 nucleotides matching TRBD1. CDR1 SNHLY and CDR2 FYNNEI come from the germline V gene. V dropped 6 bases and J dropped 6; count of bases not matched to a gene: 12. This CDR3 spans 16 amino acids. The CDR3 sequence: CASSSFWTGGMDTQYF. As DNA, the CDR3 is TGTGCCAGCAGCTCTTTTTGGACAGGGGGTATGGATACGCAGTATTTT.

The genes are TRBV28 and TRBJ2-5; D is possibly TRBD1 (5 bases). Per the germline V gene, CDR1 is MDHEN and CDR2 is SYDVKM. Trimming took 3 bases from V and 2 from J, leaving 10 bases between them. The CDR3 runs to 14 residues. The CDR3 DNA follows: TGTGCCAGCAGTTTCGGACATAGTCAAGAGACCCAGTACTTC. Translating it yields CASSFGHSQETQYF.

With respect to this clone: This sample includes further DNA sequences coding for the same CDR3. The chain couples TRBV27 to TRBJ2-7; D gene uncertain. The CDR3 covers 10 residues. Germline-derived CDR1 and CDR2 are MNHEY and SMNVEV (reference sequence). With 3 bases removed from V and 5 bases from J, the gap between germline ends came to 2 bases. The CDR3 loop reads CASSLNEQYF. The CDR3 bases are TGTGCCAGCAGTTTGAACGAGCAGTACTTC.

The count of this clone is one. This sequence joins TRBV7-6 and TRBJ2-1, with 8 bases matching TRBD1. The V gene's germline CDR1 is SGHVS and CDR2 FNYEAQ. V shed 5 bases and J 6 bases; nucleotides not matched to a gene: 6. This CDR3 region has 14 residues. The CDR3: CASSDGQGANEQFF. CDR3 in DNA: TGTGCCAGCAGCGACGGACAGGGAGCCAATGAGCAGTTCTTC.

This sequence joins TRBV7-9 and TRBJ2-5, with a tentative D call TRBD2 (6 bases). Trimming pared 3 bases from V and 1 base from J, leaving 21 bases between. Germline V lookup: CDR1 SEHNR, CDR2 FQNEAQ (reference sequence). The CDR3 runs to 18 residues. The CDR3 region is CASSFLGGPQTLQETQYF. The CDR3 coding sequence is TGTGCCAGCAGCTTTCTGGGGGGACCCCAGACCCTCCAAGAGACCCAGTACTTC.

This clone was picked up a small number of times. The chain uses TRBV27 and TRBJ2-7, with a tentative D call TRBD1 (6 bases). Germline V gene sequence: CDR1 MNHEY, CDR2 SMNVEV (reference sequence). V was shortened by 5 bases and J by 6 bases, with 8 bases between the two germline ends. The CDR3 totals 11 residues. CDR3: CASSTGSEQYF. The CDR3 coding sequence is TGTGCCAGCAGTACAGGGTCCGAGCAGTACTTC.

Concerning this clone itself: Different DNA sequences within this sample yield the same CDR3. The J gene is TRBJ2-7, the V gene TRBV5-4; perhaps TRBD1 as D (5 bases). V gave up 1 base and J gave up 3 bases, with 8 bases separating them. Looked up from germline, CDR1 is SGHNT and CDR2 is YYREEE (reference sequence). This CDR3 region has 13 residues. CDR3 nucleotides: TGTGCCAGCAGCTTGTGGGGCGTCTACGAGCAGTACTTC. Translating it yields CASSLWGVYEQYF.

CDR3 region: CASSLAPTGGYTF. DNA for the CDR3: TGTGCCAGCAGTTTGGCCCCGACAGGGGGCTACACCTTC. This chain uses TRBV27 with TRBJ1-2; TRBD1 matches at 7 bases. CDR3 length equals 13 residues. Per the germline V gene, CDR1 is MNHEY and CDR2 is SMNVEV (reference sequence). Trimming at V came to 3 bases and at J to 8 bases, leaving 6 bases not matched to a gene.

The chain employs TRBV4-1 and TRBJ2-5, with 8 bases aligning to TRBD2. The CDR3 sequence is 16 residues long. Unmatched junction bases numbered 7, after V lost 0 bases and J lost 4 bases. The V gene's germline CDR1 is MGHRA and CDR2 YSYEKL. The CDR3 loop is CASSQEMAGGLETQYF. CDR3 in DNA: TGCGCCAGCAGCCAAGAGATGGCGGGGGGCCTAGAGACCCAGTACTTC.

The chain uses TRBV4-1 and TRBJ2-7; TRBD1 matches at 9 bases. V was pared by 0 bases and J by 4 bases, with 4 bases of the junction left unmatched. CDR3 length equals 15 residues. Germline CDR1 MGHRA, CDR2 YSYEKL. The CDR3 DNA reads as TGCGCCAGCAGCCAAGATCTAGGACAGGGGTACGAGCAGTACTTC. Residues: CASSQDLGQGYEQYF.

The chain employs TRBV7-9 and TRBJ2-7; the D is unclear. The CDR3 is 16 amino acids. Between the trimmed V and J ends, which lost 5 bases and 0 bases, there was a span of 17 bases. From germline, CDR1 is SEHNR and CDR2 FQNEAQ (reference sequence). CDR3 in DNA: TGTGCCAGCAGCCCAGGCGGATCAGGAGACTCCTACGAGCAGTACTTC. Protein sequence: CASSPGGSGDSYEQYF.

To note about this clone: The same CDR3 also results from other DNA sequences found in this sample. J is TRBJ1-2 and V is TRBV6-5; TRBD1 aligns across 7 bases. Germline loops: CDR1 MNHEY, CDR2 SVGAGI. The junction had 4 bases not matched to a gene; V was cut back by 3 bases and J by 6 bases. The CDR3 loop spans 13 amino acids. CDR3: CASSYTGTDGYTF. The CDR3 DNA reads TGTGCCAGCAGTTATACCGGGACAGATGGCTACACCTTC.

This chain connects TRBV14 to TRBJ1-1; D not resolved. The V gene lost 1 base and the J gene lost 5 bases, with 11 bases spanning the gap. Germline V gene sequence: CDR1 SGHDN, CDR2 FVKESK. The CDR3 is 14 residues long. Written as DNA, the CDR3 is TGTGCCAGCAGCCAAGGTGTCAGGTCGACTGAAGCTTTCTTT. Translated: CASSQGVRSTEAFF.

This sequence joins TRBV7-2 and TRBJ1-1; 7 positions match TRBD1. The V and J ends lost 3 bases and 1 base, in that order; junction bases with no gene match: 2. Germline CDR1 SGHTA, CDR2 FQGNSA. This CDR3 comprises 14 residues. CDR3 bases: TGTGCCAGCAGCTTCCGGGACAGGAACACTGAAGCTTTCTTT. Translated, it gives CASSFRDRNTEAFF.

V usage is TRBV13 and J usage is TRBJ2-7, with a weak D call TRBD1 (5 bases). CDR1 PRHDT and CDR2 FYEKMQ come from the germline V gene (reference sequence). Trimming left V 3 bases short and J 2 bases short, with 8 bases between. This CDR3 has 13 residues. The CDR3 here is CASSFREAYEQYF. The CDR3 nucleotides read TGTGCCAGCAGCTTCAGGGAAGCCTACGAGCAGTACTTC.

The CDR3 DNA follows: TGCGCCAGCAGCCAAGACAGTGCAGATACGCAGTATTTT. Protein sequence: CASSQDSADTQYF. The rearrangement joins TRBV4-1 to TRBJ2-3, with D unclear. The germline CDR1 and CDR2 sequences are MGHRA and YSYEKL. This CDR3 comprises 13 residues. The V end was cut by 0 bases, the J end by 4 bases, with 5 bases between.

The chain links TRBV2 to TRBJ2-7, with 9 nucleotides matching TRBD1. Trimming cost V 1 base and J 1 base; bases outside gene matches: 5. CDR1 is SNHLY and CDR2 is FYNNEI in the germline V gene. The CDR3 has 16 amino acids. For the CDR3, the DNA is TGTGCCAGCAGTGAAGGTCTGGACAGGGGATCCTACGAGCAGTACTTC. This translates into CASSEGLDRGSYEQYF. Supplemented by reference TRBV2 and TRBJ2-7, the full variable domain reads EPEVTQTPSHQVTQMGQEVILRCVPISNHLYFYWYRQILGQKVEFLVSFYNNEISEKSEIFDDQFSVERPDGSNFTLKIRSTKLEDSAMYFCASSEGLDRGSYEQYFGPGTRLTVT.

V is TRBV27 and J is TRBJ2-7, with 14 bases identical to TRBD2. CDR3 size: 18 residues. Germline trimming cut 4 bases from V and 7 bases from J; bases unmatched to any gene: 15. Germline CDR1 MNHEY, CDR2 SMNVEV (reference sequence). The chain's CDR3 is CASSSTSGRAGMIGEQYF. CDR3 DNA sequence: TGTGCCAGCAGTTCGACTAGCGGGAGGGCCGGCATGATTGGAGAGCAGTACTTC.

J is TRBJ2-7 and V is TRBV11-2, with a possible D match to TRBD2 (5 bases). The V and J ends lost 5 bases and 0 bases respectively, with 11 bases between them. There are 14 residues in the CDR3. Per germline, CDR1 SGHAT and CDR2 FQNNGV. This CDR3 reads CASSTWSGSYEQYF. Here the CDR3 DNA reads TGTGCCAGCAGCACATGGAGCGGCTCCTACGAGCAGTACTTC.

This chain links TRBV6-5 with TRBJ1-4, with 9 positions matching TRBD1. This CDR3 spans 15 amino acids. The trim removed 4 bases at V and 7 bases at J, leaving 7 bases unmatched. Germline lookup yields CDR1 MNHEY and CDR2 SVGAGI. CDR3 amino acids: CASSSTGGAFEKLFF. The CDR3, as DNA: TGTGCCAGCAGTTCCACAGGGGGCGCGTTTGAAAAACTGTTTTTT.